This T cell receptor (beta chain) was captured in a study of T-cell reconstitution after alpha-beta-depleted transplantation in children. Preparation of the TCRbeta library involved a method that used unique molecular identifiers. TCRdb ran MiXCR on the PCR reads and lists one entry per CDR3 protein. The sample holds about 400,000 distinct CDR3 sequences; just over 20% are singletons and the top ten take 3.8%. Trimming took 7 bases from V and 2 from J; bases not matched to a gene: 12. The CDR3 is 17 residues long. CDR1 and CDR2 (germline): MNHNS, SASEGT. This clonotype occurred once. The sample was PBMCs from the stem cell graft donor, taken from the stem cell graft. The chain carries TRBV6-1 and TRBJ2-1, with 9 positions matching TRBD2. The receptor's source is a human donor who donated a stem cell graft to a child with acute myeloid leukemia. The CDR3 is CASTRGLTSGTYNEQFF. For the CDR3, the DNA is TGTGCCAGCACCCGGGGCCTGACTAGCGGTACCTACAATGAGCAGTTCTTC.